The 13 T cell receptor beta chains below were found in one sample sequenced in a study of identical twins. In TCRdb, the 5' RACE reads were re-called with MiXCR into one record per CDR3 protein. The table lists 1,800,000 or so distinct CDR3 sequences, 25% to 35% of them singletons, with 0.25% to 0.3% in the top ten. The sequenced material came from cord blood. These receptor sequences come from a newborn girl in good health.

This clonotype has more than one count but fewer than ten. V gene TRBV7-2 combines with J gene TRBJ2-1; D gene unclear. CDR3 length: 15 residues. In germline, CDR1 is SGHTA, CDR2 FQGNSA. The V end lost 4 bases, the J end lost 4 bases, and 14 bases lay between the germline ends. As DNA, the CDR3 is TGTGCCAGCAGCTCCCGACCAGTAAATTACAATGAGCAGTTCTTC. This codes for CASSSRPVNYNEQFF.

The J gene is TRBJ2-5, the V gene TRBV20-1; 7 nucleotides agree with TRBD1. The CDR3 runs 13 residues. J gave up 1 base and V 5 bases, and 4 bases lay outside the gene matches. The V gene's germline CDR1 is DFQATT and CDR2 SNEGSKA (reference sequence). The CDR3 nucleotides are TGCAGTGCTCCAGGGGGAAGCCAAGAGACCCAGTACTTC. Amino acids: CSAPGGSQETQYF.

The CDR3 here is CAIRDVDNTEAFF. In DNA, the CDR3 is TGTGCCATCAGAGATGTCGACAACACTGAAGCTTTCTTT. The chain is built from TRBV10-3 and TRBJ1-1, with D hard to call. This CDR3 contains 13 residues. CDR1 is ENHRY and CDR2 is SYGVKD in the germline V gene. V gave up 6 bases and J gave up 2 bases, with 10 bases separating them.

This sequence joins TRBV20-1 and TRBJ1-6, with D tentatively TRBD1 (5 bases). Looked up from germline, CDR1 is DFQATT and CDR2 is SNEGSKA (reference sequence). V lost 5 bases and J 4 bases, leaving 18 bases between the germline ends. There are 16 residues in the CDR3. For the CDR3, the DNA is TGCAGTGCTCCTGGCCAGGGAGGCCTTTATAATTCACCCCTCCACTTT. Translating it yields CSAPGQGGLYNSPLHF.

The V gene is TRBV4-2, the J gene TRBJ1-2; TRBD1 matches at 7 bases. The CDR3 has 16 residues. The germline CDR1 and CDR2 sequences are LGHNA and YNFKEQ. V was clipped by 4 bases and J by 5 bases; unmatched bases: 13. CDR3 region: CASSRPNTGEGYGYTF. The CDR3 region has the DNA TGTGCCAGCAGCCGACCTAATACAGGGGAGGGATATGGCTACACCTTC.

On this clonotype itself: A read error is possible here, since a much larger clone lies one base away. The chain is built from TRBV5-1 and TRBJ2-5; D may be TRBD1 or TRBD2 (6 bases each). The CDR3 contains 16 residues. V was trimmed by 4 bases and J by 11 bases, leaving 27 bases between them. Germline CDR1 reads SGHRS; CDR2 reads YFSETQ. As DNA, the CDR3 is TGCGCCAGCAGCCCTCTTCAAGCCGGGGGCTACAATGAGCAGTACTTC. Encoded protein: CASSPLQAGGYNEQYF.

This clonotype was counted at least ten times. V usage is TRBV4-1 and J usage is TRBJ2-3; TRBD2 matches 9 bases. V gave up 10 bases and J gave up 2 bases; unmatched junction bases: 16. CDR3 length: 17 amino acids. Germline CDR1 MGHRA, CDR2 YSYEKL. The CDR3 DNA reads TGCGCCACCAGGAGAGGGCTAGCGGGGAGTTCCACAGATACGCAGTATTTT. It specifies CATRRGLAGSSTDTQYF.

V and J are TRBV20-1 and TRBJ2-1; D is uncertain. Deletions cut 5 bases from V and 13 bases from J, with 27 bases between. This CDR3 contains 15 residues. Germline V CDR1 and CDR2: DFQATT, SNEGSKA (reference sequence). The CDR3 region has the DNA TGCAGTGCTCGTTCTACGAGGAGTGCCCAAGAGACCCAGTTCTTC. It specifies CSARSTRSAQETQFF.

This chain links TRBV20-1 with TRBJ2-5; possibly TRBD2 for D (6 bases). The CDR3 runs 15 residues. Germline V CDR1 and CDR2: DFQATT, SNEGSKA (reference sequence). V was trimmed by 0 bases and J by 1 base, leaving 12 bases between them. The CDR3 reads CSAREEGLPQETQYF. In DNA, the CDR3 is TGCAGTGCTAGAGAGGAGGGATTACCCCAAGAGACCCAGTACTTC.

The chain combines TRBV6-5 with TRBJ2-3; TRBD1 matches at 8 bases. Looked up from germline, CDR1 is MNHEY and CDR2 is SVGAGI. The V segment lost 6 bases and the J segment 3 bases; nucleotides outside the gene matches: 5. The CDR3 has 14 amino acids. CDR3 loop: CASSYQGATDTQYF. In DNA, the CDR3 is TGTGCCAGCAGCTATCAGGGGGCTACAGATACGCAGTATTTT.

This clonotype was picked up a small number of times. The rearrangement links TRBV6-2 or TRBV6-3 to TRBJ2-3; 10 bases line up with TRBD2. Looked up from germline, CDR1 is MNHEY and CDR2 is SVGEGT. The CDR3 is made up of 15 amino acids. Trimming took 7 bases from V and 4 from J; bases not matched to a gene: 8. CDR3 residues: CASILSGRSADTQYF. The CDR3 DNA reads as TGTGCCAGCATCCTTAGCGGGAGGAGTGCAGATACGCAGTATTTT.

V usage is TRBV5-1 and J usage is TRBJ2-3; tentatively, D is TRBD2 (6 bases). Germline CDR1 reads SGHRS; CDR2 reads YFSETQ. Trimming took off 4 bases at V and 1 base at J, with 19 bases between the two ends. This CDR3 has 17 residues. This chain's CDR3 is CASSPGAAGLRTDTQYF. The CDR3 DNA follows: TGCGCCAGCAGCCCTGGTGCAGCGGGTCTTCGCACAGATACGCAGTATTTT.

The V call is TRBV5-1, the J call TRBJ2-1; D is unresolved. This CDR3 contains 14 residues. V was clipped by 3 bases and J by 2 bases, with 9 bases between them. Germline assignment: CDR1 SGHRS and CDR2 YFSETQ. CDR3 protein: CASSSDPTYNEQFF. The CDR3, as DNA: TGCGCCAGCAGCTCGGACCCGACCTACAATGAGCAGTTCTTC.